This passage covers 21 T cell receptor beta chains from one sample sequenced in a study of CD8 T cells in Susac syndrome. When the RNA was reverse transcribed, random hexamers were used with an input of roughly 0.45 to 1 ug. TCRdb passed the immunoSEQ multiplex PCR reads through MiXCR, listing each CDR3 protein once. Among under 200,000 distinct CDR3 sequences listed, around 94% were seen once. Sequencing was done on a sample of CD4+ T cells from PBMCs. These receptors originate from a human donor in good health.

The V call is TRBV30, the J call TRBJ1-5; no clear D. V dropped 4 bases and J dropped 4 bases, with 11 bases sitting between them. CDR1 is GTSNPN, CDR2 SVGIG, per germline (reference sequence). The CDR3 is 13 amino acids. CDR3 bases: TGTGCCTGGACGGGAAGTCCTAATCAGCCCCAGCATTTT. This sequence encodes CAWTGSPNQPQHF.

V is TRBV9 and J is TRBJ2-3; possibly TRBD2 for D (6 bases). With 0 bases removed from V and 5 bases from J, the gap between germline ends came to 10 bases. This CDR3 has 14 residues. Germline V gene data show CDR1 as SGDLS and CDR2 as YYNGEE. The CDR3 DNA reads as TGTGCCAGCAGCGTAGTCGGGGAGGAAGATACGCAGTATTTT. Encoded protein: CASSVVGEEDTQYF.

This clonotype was seen a few times. The V gene is TRBV5-4, the J gene TRBJ2-1; tentatively, D is TRBD1 (5 bases). Germline V gene lookup returns CDR1 SGHNT and CDR2 YYREEE (reference sequence). The CDR3 is 14 amino acids. The V gene lost 7 bases and the J gene lost 2 bases, with 13 bases spanning the gap. CDR3 region: CASSQRGPYNEQFF. The CDR3 nucleotides are TGTGCCAGCTCCCAAAGGGGTCCCTACAATGAGCAGTTCTTC.

The V call is TRBV6-2 or TRBV6-3, the J call TRBJ2-3, with TRBD2 matching 10 bases. This CDR3 comprises 17 residues. Germline V gene sequence: CDR1 MNHEY, CDR2 SVGEGT. V was pared by 2 bases and J by 6 bases, with 11 bases of the junction left unmatched. The CDR3 DNA reads TGTGCCAGCAGTTACCCGGTGGGACTAGCGACTCCTGATACGCAGTATTTT. This sequence encodes CASSYPVGLATPDTQYF.

The chain employs TRBV29-1 and TRBJ1-3; D not resolved. V was shortened by 4 bases and J by 2 bases, with 9 bases between the two germline ends. This CDR3 region has 13 residues. The germline V gene has CDR1 SQVTM and CDR2 ANQGSEA. The CDR3 is CSVVPITGNTIYF. DNA for the CDR3: TGCAGCGTTGTCCCGATAACTGGAAACACCATATATTTT.

The chain has TRBV29-1 and TRBJ1-1; the match to TRBD1 covers 8 bases. CDR1 is SQVTM, CDR2 ANQGSEA, per germline. The CDR3 is made up of 12 amino acids. V was pared by 4 bases and J by 10 bases, with 8 bases of the junction left unmatched. The DNA of the CDR3 is TGCAGCGTTGGCCAGGGGGCCAGGGGAGCTTTCTTT. Encoded protein: CSVGQGARGAFF.

This chain links TRBV30 with TRBJ1-3; no clear D gene. CDR3 length: 12 amino acids. The V and J ends lost 3 bases and 0 bases respectively, with 3 bases between them. Germline loops: CDR1 GTSNPN, CDR2 SVGIG (reference sequence). DNA for the CDR3: TGTGCCTGGAGACACTCTGGAAACACCATATATTTT. Its protein product is CAWRHSGNTIYF.

This chain connects TRBV20-1 to TRBJ2-3; 9 nucleotides line up with TRBD2. Unmatched junction bases numbered 9, after V lost 5 bases and J lost 6 bases. Per germline, CDR1 DFQATT and CDR2 SNEGSKA (reference sequence). This CDR3 spans 14 amino acids. CDR3 DNA sequence: TGCAGTGCTCACGGCGGGGGGGCTTCGGATACGCAGTATTTT. Protein product: CSAHGGGASDTQYF.

The chain links TRBV18 to TRBJ2-5; 7 bases map to TRBD2. This CDR3 has 14 residues. The V segment lost 3 bases and the J segment 1 base; nucleotides outside the gene matches: 2. Germline CDR1 KGHSH, CDR2 LQKENI. The CDR3 region has the DNA TGTGCCAGCTCACCGACTAGCATCCAAGAGACCCAGTACTTC. Protein product: CASSPTSIQETQYF.

This clonotype was observed a single time. The chain couples TRBV20-1 to TRBJ2-7, with TRBD1 matching over 8 bases. Losses at the gene ends were 3 bases for V and 3 bases for J; bases not matched to a gene: 7. Germline CDR1 and CDR2: DFQATT and SNEGSKA (reference sequence). The length of the CDR3 is 14 residues. The CDR3 DNA follows: TGCAGTGCTAGGACCAGGACAGGGAACTACGAGCAGTACTTC. Translation gives CSARTRTGNYEQYF.

The chain uses TRBV5-6 and TRBJ1-5; TRBD1 agrees at 8 bases. The CDR3 runs 14 residues. The J segment lost 6 bases and the V segment lost 2 bases, leaving 4 bases of the junction unmatched. Germline V lookup: CDR1 SGHDT, CDR2 YYEEEE. CDR3 residues: CASSFRQGTQPQHF. DNA for the CDR3: TGTGCCAGCAGCTTTCGACAGGGGACTCAGCCCCAGCATTTT.

The chain links TRBV6-5 to TRBJ2-1; D might be TRBD1 or TRBD2, each matching 6 bases. V was pared by 6 bases and J by 7 bases, with 19 bases between. The CDR3 runs to 15 residues. Germline CDR1 reads MNHEY; CDR2 reads SVGAGI. DNA of the CDR3: TGTGCCAGCAGGGAGTACGGGGGCTCCTGGAATGAGCAGTTCTTC. Translating it yields CASREYGGSWNEQFF.

This clonotype was recorded once. The chain uses TRBV6-6 and TRBJ2-7; a weak D match, TRBD1 (6 bases). Germline V gene lookup returns CDR1 MNHNY and CDR2 SVGAGI (reference sequence). The germline V and J ends were trimmed by 7 bases and 2 bases, with 15 bases remaining between them. The CDR3 extends over 14 amino acids. The CDR3 protein is CASKPGQATYEQYF. In nucleotides, the CDR3 is TGTGCCAGCAAGCCGGGACAAGCAACCTACGAGCAGTACTTC.

This clonotype was seen a few times. The gene calls are TRBV5-4 and TRBJ2-7; D is perhaps TRBD1 (6 bases). Trimming left V 3 bases short and J 1 base short, with 8 bases between. The CDR3 has 13 amino acids. From germline, CDR1 is SGHNT and CDR2 YYREEE (reference sequence). The CDR3 coding sequence is TGTGCCAGCAGCTCTACAGGGTCCTACGAGCAGTACTTC. Translating it yields CASSSTGSYEQYF.

This chain links TRBV4-2 with TRBJ2-5, with D possibly TRBD2 on 5 matching bases. Trimming pared 0 bases from V and 0 bases from J, leaving 8 bases between. This CDR3 comprises 15 residues. Germline CDR1 and CDR2: LGHNA and YNFKEQ. CDR3 bases: TGTGCCAGCAGCCAAGATGGGCGGGACCAAGAGACCCAGTACTTC. Translation: CASSQDGRDQETQYF.

This clonotype was recorded only once. This chain connects TRBV24-1 to TRBJ2-2; D is uncertain. This CDR3 comprises 15 residues. Germline values: CDR1 KGHDR, CDR2 SFDVKD. Between the trimmed V and J ends, which lost 3 bases and 7 bases, there was a span of 14 bases. CDR3 sequence (DNA): TGTGCCACCAGTGATCCGAGGTCGCGCAACGGGGAGCTGTTTTTT. It specifies CATSDPRSRNGELFF.

The chain joins TRBV9 to TRBJ1-2; D possibly corresponds to TRBD1 (6 bases). Germline-derived CDR1 and CDR2 are SGDLS and YYNGEE. The CDR3 has 14 amino acids. The V gene lost 2 bases and the J gene lost 7 bases, with 15 bases spanning the gap. This chain's CDR3 is CASSVTQTGLGYTF. CDR3 in DNA: TGTGCCAGCAGCGTTACCCAGACAGGACTTGGCTACACCTTC.

V is TRBV6-2 or TRBV6-3 and J is TRBJ1-5; a possible D gene is TRBD1 (6 bases). The CDR3 consists of 14 residues. Trimming pared 6 bases from V and 3 bases from J, leaving 12 bases between. From germline, CDR1 is MNHEY and CDR2 SVGEGT. The DNA for the CDR3 is TGTGCCAGCAGCCGTGGACAGTTCAATCAGCCCCAGCATTTT. Protein: CASSRGQFNQPQHF.

This clonotype was counted a single time. The CDR3 DNA reads TGTGCCAGCAGTCTGTATGGGACAGAGGATCAGCCCCAGCATTTT. This codes for CASSLYGTEDQPQHF. The chain employs TRBV12-3 or TRBV12-4 and TRBJ1-5, with 7 positions matching TRBD1. V shed 5 bases, J shed 5 bases, and the junction held 9 bases outside the gene matches. The CDR3 loop spans 15 amino acids.

A single count supports this clonotype. The gene calls are TRBV3-1 and TRBJ2-5, with 12 bases lining up with TRBD2. CDR3 size: 18 residues. V gave up 1 base and J gave up 4 bases; unmatched junction bases: 10. Germline V gene data show CDR1 as LGHDT and CDR2 as YNNKEL (reference sequence). Here the CDR3 DNA reads TGTGCCAGCAGCCAAGGATACGCTGCGACTAGCGGGAGAGAGACCCAGTACTTC. Translation gives CASSQGYAATSGRETQYF.

The genes are TRBV20-1 and TRBJ2-7; 10 nucleotides line up with TRBD2. CDR1 is DFQATT and CDR2 is SNEGSKA in the germline V gene (reference sequence). The V and J ends lost 6 bases and 3 bases, in that order; junction bases with no gene match: 5. The CDR3 spans 13 residues. Here the CDR3 DNA reads TGCAGTGCCAGCGGGGGGGCCATCTACGAGCAGTACTTC. Encoded protein: CSASGGAIYEQYF.